This T cell receptor beta chain was profiled in a study of shared clonotypes between healthy human individuals. With regard to this clone: Its specificity is unknown.

Per the germline V gene, CDR1 is ENHRY and CDR2 is SYGVKD. V dropped 1 base and J dropped 5; count of bases not matched to a gene: 7. CDR3 length: 16 residues. Study-wide results and limits: Enrolling few donors narrowed the genetic and exposure-history diversity that was represented.

Some clones are missing from TCRdb's copy, which holds only in-frame ones; the method was immunoSEQ multiplex PCR. The profile shows about 2 million clones, approximately 94% of them singletons. Naive CD8 cells lacked CD45RO, underwent positive selection for CCR7 and left out terminally differentiated effector memory CD45RA+ cells. The sequenced sample was naive CD8+ T cells sorted from blood. The receptor was derived from a man between 18 and 29 years old in good health. The chain links TRBV10-3 to TRBJ2-5, with 10 bases aligning to TRBD1. This CDR3 reads CAISELGTGAQETQYF. The CDR3 nucleotides are TGTGCCATCAGTGAGTTAGGGACAGGGGCCCAGGAGACCCAGTACTTC.